These 18 T cell receptor beta chains originate from one sample sequenced in a study of cytomegalovirus exposure and HLA in healthy donors. PCR employed 60 Vbeta and 13 Jbeta primers. The assay was immunoSEQ multiplex PCR, and TCRdb's table has in-frame clones only and misses some. The sample consists of 150,000 to 200,000 clones, roughly 81% of them appearing once. Source material: PBMCs. The receptors originated from a girl aged 5 to 17 in good health and CMV-seropositive.

The V and J genes are TRBV29-1 and TRBJ2-2; D gene ambiguous. The CDR3 is 13 residues long. The germline gives CDR1 SQVTM, CDR2 ANQGSEA. Trimming cost V 0 bases and J 5 bases, with 7 bases left between them. This CDR3 reads CSVEDTRTGELFF. CDR3 sequence (DNA): TGCAGCGTTGAAGATACCCGGACCGGGGAGCTGTTTTTT.

The CDR3, as DNA: TGTGCCAGCTCATGGGGGGAGAACACTGAAGCTTTCTTT. This translates into CASSWGENTEAFF. The chain employs TRBV18 and TRBJ1-1; D is perhaps TRBD1 (5 bases). Germline loops: CDR1 KGHSH, CDR2 LQKENI. The CDR3 has 13 residues. V shed 5 bases and J shed 1 base, with 8 bases lying between them. The full variable domain, its missing parts supplied by reference TRBV18 and TRBJ1-1, is NAGVMQNPRHLVRRRGQEARLRCSPMKGHSHVYWYRQLPEEGLKFMVYLQKENIIDESGMPKERFSAEFPKEGPSILRIQQVVRGDSAAYFCASSWGENTEAFFGQGTRLTVV.

The chain joins TRBV19 to TRBJ1-5; D remains ambiguous. Per germline, CDR1 LNHDA and CDR2 SQIVND (reference sequence). V lost 8 bases and J lost 1, with 15 bases in between. The CDR3 is 15 residues long. The CDR3 nucleotides are TGTGCCAGTGGGTGGGAGAGGGCAAGCAATCAGCCCCAGCATTTT. It translates to CASGWERASNQPQHF.

The gene calls are TRBV5-1 and TRBJ1-2; 10 bases align to TRBD1. Trimming removed 4 bases from V and 2 bases from J; junction bases left unmatched: 5. CDR1 and CDR2 (germline): SGHRS, YFSETQ. The CDR3 totals 15 residues. The chain's CDR3 is CASSPTGGINYGYTF. DNA for the CDR3: TGCGCCAGCAGCCCGACAGGGGGCATAAACTATGGCTACACCTTC.

The chain links TRBV27 to TRBJ1-2; D may be TRBD1 (6 bases). The germline V and J ends were trimmed by 3 bases and 7 bases, with 12 bases remaining between them. The CDR3 spans 13 residues. CDR1 MNHEY and CDR2 SMNVEV come from the germline V gene (reference sequence). CDR3 region: CASSLSLQGGYTF. In DNA, the CDR3 is TGTGCCAGCAGTTTGAGTTTACAGGGTGGCTACACCTTC.

The rearrangement links TRBV27 to TRBJ1-2; TRBD1 matches at 7 bases. Germline V gene lookup returns CDR1 MNHEY and CDR2 SMNVEV (reference sequence). With 0 bases clipped from V and 0 bases from J, the junction kept 7 bases outside the gene matches. CDR3 size: 17 residues. CDR3 in DNA: TGTGCCAGCAGTTTATCCGCACAGGGGACACCTAACTATGGCTACACCTTC. Translated: CASSLSAQGTPNYGYTF.

This chain joins TRBV5-5 and TRBJ1-2; D remains ambiguous. The germline gives CDR1 SGHKS, CDR2 YYEKEE (reference sequence). V lost 3 bases to trimming and J lost 3 bases, with 15 bases between them. The CDR3 totals 15 residues. The CDR3 reads CASSSTVKVDYGYTF. Written as DNA, the CDR3 is TGTGCCAGCAGCTCCACAGTAAAAGTGGACTATGGCTACACCTTC. Filled out from reference TRBV5-5 and TRBJ1-2, the complete variable domain reads DAGVTQSPTHLIKTRGQQVTLRCSPISGHKSVSWYQQVLGQGPQFIFQYYEKEERGRGNFPDRFSARQFPNYSSELNVNALLLGDSALYLCASSSTVKVDYGYTFGSGTRLTVV.

This chain links TRBV6-1 with TRBJ1-1, with 7 bases that match TRBD1. The CDR3 extends over 14 amino acids. Germline V gene lookup returns CDR1 MNHNS and CDR2 SASEGT. Germline trimming cut 3 bases from V and 6 bases from J; bases unmatched to any gene: 7. The CDR3: CASSDSIGQAEAFF. CDR3 nucleotide sequence: TGTGCCAGCAGTGATAGTATCGGACAGGCTGAAGCTTTCTTT.

This chain connects TRBV9 to TRBJ1-2; TRBD1 agrees at 10 bases. V was pared by 4 bases and J by 2 bases, with 2 bases of the junction left unmatched. Germline assignment: CDR1 SGDLS and CDR2 YYNGEE. CDR3 size: 14 residues. Here the CDR3 DNA reads TGTGCCAGCAGCCCGGGACAGGGGAACTATGGCTACACCTTC. Encoded protein: CASSPGQGNYGYTF.

The rearrangement uses TRBV11-3 and TRBJ1-2, with D possibly TRBD1 on 6 matching bases. The V and J ends lost 4 bases and 7 bases respectively, with 16 bases between them. The germline V gene encodes CDR1 SGHNT and CDR2 YENEEA. The CDR3 loop spans 14 amino acids. The CDR3 coding sequence is TGTGCCAGCAGCTCCCTTAGTGGACAGCTTGGCTACACCTTC. It yields the protein CASSSLSGQLGYTF.

The chain uses TRBV19 and TRBJ2-5, with 12 nucleotides matching TRBD2. The CDR3 is made up of 17 amino acids. CDR1 LNHDA and CDR2 SQIVND come from the germline V gene (reference sequence). The V and J ends lost 3 bases and 1 base, in that order; junction bases with no gene match: 6. The CDR3 is CASSIGLAGGSQETQYF. The CDR3, as DNA: TGTGCCAGTAGTATCGGGCTAGCGGGGGGGAGCCAAGAGACCCAGTACTTC.

This clone was observed a few times. The rearrangement joins TRBV27 to TRBJ2-7; 7 nucleotides agree with TRBD1. CDR1 is MNHEY, CDR2 SMNVEV, per germline (reference sequence). V shed 5 bases and J 3 bases; nucleotides not matched to a gene: 7. This CDR3 spans 14 amino acids. The CDR3, as DNA: TGTGCCAGCAGTGCGGATACAGGGGTCTACGAGCAGTACTTC. Protein: CASSADTGVYEQYF.

This clone was counted once. The CDR3 reads CAWSDRPYGYTF. CDR3 DNA sequence: TGTGCCTGGTCGGACAGACCTTATGGCTACACCTTC. V is TRBV30 and J is TRBJ1-2; possible D gene TRBD1, 6 bases. Trimming took 5 bases from V and 5 from J, leaving 12 bases between them. This CDR3 has 12 residues. Germline CDR1 GTSNPN, CDR2 SVGIG (reference sequence).

The V gene is TRBV5-1, the J gene TRBJ1-1, with 8 bases aligning to TRBD1. Germline loops: CDR1 SGHRS, CDR2 YFSETQ. Trimming at V came to 1 base and at J to 0 bases, leaving 5 bases not matched to a gene. CDR3 length equals 16 residues. The chain's CDR3 is CASSLYRGEMNTEAFF. The CDR3 coding sequence is TGCGCCAGCAGCTTGTACAGGGGGGAAATGAACACTGAAGCTTTCTTT.

The chain carries TRBV5-1 and TRBJ1-2, with 9 bases matching TRBD1. CDR1 and CDR2 from the germline V gene are SGHRS and YFSETQ. J was trimmed by 4 bases and V by 5 bases; bases with no gene match: 6. This CDR3 has 14 amino acids. The CDR3 nucleotides read TGCGCCAGCAGTTCGGGACAGGGTTCCTATGGCTACACCTTC. Protein product: CASSSGQGSYGYTF.

This rearrangement joins TRBV2 to TRBJ2-1; TRBD2 agrees at 11 bases. V was clipped by 4 bases and J by 3 bases; unmatched bases: 5. Germline loops: CDR1 SNHLY, CDR2 FYNNEI. This CDR3 contains 16 residues. CDR3 sequence (DNA): TGTGCCAGCAGTGGACTAGCGGGGAGGTACTACAATGAGCAGTTCTTC. This encodes CASSGLAGRYYNEQFF.

CDR3 region: CASSQAEGFNSPLHF. In nucleotides, the CDR3 is TGTGCCAGCAGCCAAGCGGAGGGTTTTAATTCACCCCTCCACTTT. V usage is TRBV7-6 and J usage is TRBJ1-6; unclear D gene. V was trimmed by 5 bases and J by 6 bases, leaving 14 bases between them. The germline CDR1 and CDR2 sequences are SGHVS and FNYEAQ. This CDR3 has 15 amino acids.

The table lists this clone with a count of one. V is TRBV18 and J is TRBJ2-7; tentative D call: TRBD1 (8 bases). V shed 1 base and J shed 5 bases, with 21 bases lying between them. This CDR3 region has 17 residues. Germline V gene data show CDR1 as KGHSH and CDR2 as LQKENI. The CDR3 DNA follows: TGTGCCAGCTCACCACGGGAGGGGGCAGGGGGCCTTAACGAGCAGTACTTC. Residues: CASSPREGAGGLNEQYF.